These 31 T cell receptor beta chains were all obtained from the same sample, sequenced in a study of glioma-infiltrating T cells after dendritic cell vaccination. Measured with immunoSEQ multiplex PCR; TCRdb has only the in-frame clones, and not every one. The data show 80,000 to 100,000 clones, around 80% seen once. Sequencing was performed on blood, taken before dendritic cell vaccination. These receptors came from a human donor with glioblastoma.

The gene calls are TRBV7-9 and TRBJ2-1; 9 nucleotides align to TRBD1. The CDR3 extends over 16 amino acids. CDR1 is SEHNR, CDR2 FQNEAQ, per germline (reference sequence). The V gene end was trimmed by 4 bases and the J gene end by 0 bases; junction bases not matched to a gene: 4. The CDR3 loop is CASSSWTGVSYNEQFF. DNA of the CDR3: TGTGCCAGCAGCTCATGGACAGGGGTCTCCTACAATGAGCAGTTCTTC.

The rearrangement links TRBV5-1 to TRBJ1-2; 9 bases match TRBD1. CDR3 length: 14 amino acids. V shed 5 bases and J 4 bases; nucleotides not matched to a gene: 6. The germline CDR1 and CDR2 sequences are SGHRS and YFSETQ. In nucleotides, the CDR3 is TGCGCCAGCAGTACAGGGGGCGGCAGCTATGGCTACACCTTC. Translated, it gives CASSTGGGSYGYTF. The variable domain in full, completed from reference TRBV5-1 and TRBJ1-2, reads KAGVTQTPRYLIKTRGQQVTLSCSPISGHRSVSWYQQTPGQGLQFLFEYFSETQRNKGNFPGRFSGRQFSNSRSEMNVSTLELGDSALYLCASSTGGGSYGYTFGSGTRLTVV.

The V gene is TRBV29-1, the J gene TRBJ1-1; tentatively, D is TRBD1 (6 bases). Between the trimmed V and J ends, which lost 7 bases and 1 base, there was a span of 13 bases. CDR1 is SQVTM and CDR2 is ANQGSEA in the germline V gene. The CDR3 sequence is 13 residues long. CDR3 sequence reads: CSGNRVQNTEAFF. The CDR3 bases are TGCAGCGGGAACAGGGTGCAGAACACTGAAGCTTTCTTT.

This chain links TRBV9 with TRBJ1-2; no clear D gene. The ends were cut back, 0 bases at V and 7 bases at J, with 10 bases in the middle. The CDR3 runs to 13 residues. Germline loops: CDR1 SGDLS, CDR2 YYNGEE. The CDR3: CASSVVAGGGYTF. DNA of the CDR3: TGTGCCAGCAGCGTAGTAGCAGGAGGTGGCTACACCTTC.

This chain uses TRBV18 with TRBJ1-1, with D unresolved. V lost 2 bases and J lost 1, with 11 bases in between. Germline CDR1 is KGHSH and CDR2 is LQKENI. CDR3 length equals 15 residues. The CDR3 loop is CASSPDLSWNTEAFF. The CDR3 region has the DNA TGTGCCAGCTCACCAGACTTGAGCTGGAACACTGAAGCTTTCTTT. The variable domain in full, with the rest retrieved from reference TRBV18 and TRBJ1-1, is NAGVMQNPRHLVRRRGQEARLRCSPMKGHSHVYWYRQLPEEGLKFMVYLQKENIIDESGMPKERFSAEFPKEGPSILRIQQVVRGDSAAYFCASSPDLSWNTEAFFGQGTRLTVV.

The V call is TRBV19, the J call TRBJ2-1; D ambiguous. The CDR3 contains 14 residues. The V gene's germline CDR1 is LNHDA and CDR2 SQIVND (reference sequence). V was trimmed by 3 bases and J by 5 bases, leaving 11 bases between them. This chain's CDR3 is CASSMRNRDNEQFF. The CDR3 DNA is TGTGCCAGTAGTATGCGGAATCGTGACAATGAGCAGTTCTTC.

The gene calls are TRBV5-5 and TRBJ2-7; possibly TRBD2 for D (5 bases). The V gene's germline CDR1 is SGHKS and CDR2 YYEKEE (reference sequence). The CDR3 runs to 17 residues. With 0 bases removed from V and 0 bases from J, the gap between germline ends came to 16 bases. CDR3 in amino acids: CASSLGAGGRYSYEQYF. The CDR3 region has the DNA TGTGCCAGCAGCTTGGGGGCGGGCGGGCGGTACTCCTACGAGCAGTACTTC.

The chain links TRBV15 to TRBJ2-3; D perhaps matches TRBD2 (6 bases). The CDR3 loop spans 15 amino acids. V lost 5 bases and J lost 0, with 12 bases in between. Germline V gives CDR1 LNHNV, CDR2 YYDKDF (reference sequence). CDR3 nucleotides: TGTGCCACCAGCTGGTCCAGCGGGAGCACAGATACGCAGTATTTT. Its translation: CATSWSSGSTDTQYF.

The chain uses TRBV7-8 and TRBJ2-1; 10 bases line up with TRBD2. The V gene's germline CDR1 is SGHVS and CDR2 FQNEAQ. CDR3 length equals 16 residues. V lost 4 bases and J lost 7; bases outside the gene matches: 10. The CDR3 loop is CASSYVIISGRNEQFF. As DNA, the CDR3 is TGTGCCAGCAGCTATGTGATTATTAGCGGGAGGAATGAGCAGTTCTTC.

The rearrangement joins TRBV7-9 to TRBJ1-2, with 8 bases lining up with TRBD1. V shed 6 bases and J 7 bases; nucleotides not matched to a gene: 10. The CDR3 has 14 residues. Germline V CDR1 and CDR2: SEHNR, FQNEAQ (reference sequence). For the CDR3, the DNA is TGTGCCAGCAGGTCGTTCTCAGGGGGCCTTGGCTACACCTTC. This gives the protein CASRSFSGGLGYTF.

CDR3 sequence reads: CASSLATGPSYEQYF. The CDR3 DNA reads as TGTGCCAGCAGCTTAGCAACGGGTCCCTCCTACGAGCAGTACTTC. V is TRBV11-1 and J is TRBJ2-7; the D is unclear. Germline CDR1 is SGHAT and CDR2 is FQDESV (reference sequence). V was clipped by 0 bases and J by 0 bases, with 9 bases between them. The CDR3 sequence is 15 residues long.

V usage is TRBV29-1 and J usage is TRBJ2-3; TRBD2 agrees at 13 bases. There are 18 residues in the CDR3. Germline V gene sequence: CDR1 SQVTM, CDR2 ANQGSEA. The V gene end was trimmed by 3 bases and the J gene end by 0 bases; junction bases not matched to a gene: 9. The CDR3 nucleotides are TGCAGCGTTGACAGTCGGACTAGCGGGAGCCCTAGCACAGATACGCAGTATTTT. Protein product: CSVDSRTSGSPSTDTQYF.

In this sample, this clone turned up a few times. V usage is TRBV10-1 and J usage is TRBJ2-3; no firm D call. Germline CDR1 is WNHNN and CDR2 is SYGVQD (reference sequence). V lost 2 bases to trimming and J lost 6 bases, with 3 bases between them. The CDR3 is 11 amino acids. The CDR3 bases are TGCGCCAGCAGTGAGGCGGATACGCAGTATTTT. Its translation: CASSEADTQYF.

This clone was seen a few times. The chain uses TRBV2 and TRBJ2-4, with 13 bases aligning to TRBD2. Trimming removed 6 bases from V and 2 bases from J; junction bases left unmatched: 10. Germline CDR1 reads SNHLY; CDR2 reads FYNNEI. The CDR3 extends over 18 amino acids. The CDR3 DNA is TGTGCCAGCAGGTTACTAGCGGGAGGGCTTATGACCAAAAACATTCAGTACTTC. This gives the protein CASRLLAGGLMTKNIQYF.

The V and J genes are TRBV5-1 and TRBJ2-7, with D possibly being TRBD2 (5 bases). Germline V gene sequence: CDR1 SGHRS, CDR2 YFSETQ. The CDR3 runs to 15 residues. The V and J ends lost 3 bases and 6 bases respectively, with 19 bases between them. The CDR3 region has the DNA TGCGCCAGCAGCTCAGTTGGACTCGCTCTGGGCGAGCAGTACTTC. It translates to CASSSVGLALGEQYF.

The CDR3 reads CASRAGRGADTEAFF. The DNA for the CDR3 is TGTGCCAGCAGAGCTGGTAGGGGCGCGGACACTGAAGCTTTCTTT. V usage is TRBV6-1 and J usage is TRBJ1-1; weak D call: TRBD1 (5 bases). The CDR3 runs 15 residues. Germline assignment: CDR1 MNHNS and CDR2 SASEGT. V was trimmed by 6 bases and J by 3 bases, leaving 17 bases between them.

The chain uses TRBV9 and TRBJ2-2, with a possible D match to TRBD2 (5 bases). The CDR3 covers 15 residues. V was cut by 1 base and J by 1 base, with 8 bases left in between. Germline loops: CDR1 SGDLS, CDR2 YYNGEE. CDR3 nucleotide sequence: TGTGCCAGCAGCGTACGGGGAAGGAACACCGGGGAGCTGTTTTTT. Residues: CASSVRGRNTGELFF. Full variable domain (outside the CDR3, taken from reference TRBV9 and TRBJ2-2): DSGVTQTPKHLITATGQRVTLRCSPRSGDLSVYWYQQSLDQGLQFLIQYYNGEERAKGNILERFSAQQFPDLHSELNLSSLELGDSALYFCASSVRGRNTGELFFGEGSRLTVL.

The V and J genes are TRBV2 and TRBJ2-2; D is possibly TRBD1 (6 bases). CDR1 SNHLY and CDR2 FYNNEI come from the germline V gene. The CDR3 contains 15 residues. V was shortened by 11 bases and J by 1 base, with 17 bases between the two germline ends. This CDR3 is CAGRNQGLNTGELFF. CDR3 sequence (DNA): TGTGCCGGGCGCAATCAGGGGTTGAACACCGGGGAGCTGTTTTTT.

V and J are TRBV7-9 and TRBJ2-1; possibly TRBD2 for D (6 bases). V was shortened by 5 bases and J by 0 bases, with 14 bases between the two germline ends. The CDR3 extends over 16 amino acids. CDR1 SEHNR and CDR2 FQNEAQ come from the germline V gene (reference sequence). The CDR3 region has the DNA TGTGCCAGCAGCCCACCGGAGGGACTCTCCTACAATGAGCAGTTCTTC. Amino acids: CASSPPEGLSYNEQFF.

The chain recombines TRBV27 with TRBJ2-1, with D tentatively TRBD1 (6 bases). The length of the CDR3 is 16 residues. CDR1 is MNHEY, CDR2 SMNVEV, per germline (reference sequence). V was shortened by 6 bases and J by 6 bases, with 21 bases between the two germline ends. The CDR3 bases are TGTGCCAGCAGAATCCTCCTAACAGGGTTCGGCAATGAGCAGTTCTTC. Residues: CASRILLTGFGNEQFF.

This clone was picked up a small number of times. The CDR3 region has the DNA TGCGCCAGCAGTCAATCGTATGGAGGGGACGGCACAGATACGCAGTATTTT. It is translated as CASSQSYGGDGTDTQYF. V usage is TRBV23-1 and J usage is TRBJ2-3; possibly TRBD2 for D (6 bases). TRBV23-1 is marked as an open reading frame, function uncertain. This CDR3 contains 17 residues. Trimming removed 0 bases from V and 1 base from J, with 14 bases in between.

The chain has TRBV10-2 and TRBJ1-1; 10 bases match TRBD1. This CDR3 has 13 amino acids. The V segment lost 5 bases and the J segment 4 bases; nucleotides outside the gene matches: 1. CDR1 is WSHSY, CDR2 SAAADI, per germline. DNA for the CDR3: TGCGCCAGCAGTTGGACAGGGGGCACTGAAGCTTTCTTT. Amino acids: CASSWTGGTEAFF.

V and J are TRBV7-6 and TRBJ1-3; 7 nucleotides line up with TRBD1. CDR3 length: 18 amino acids. Germline trimming cut 5 bases from V and 1 base from J; bases unmatched to any gene: 14. Germline lookup yields CDR1 SGHVS and CDR2 FNYEAQ. The CDR3 loop is CASSNQRTGIGSGNTIYF. The CDR3 DNA reads TGTGCCAGCAGCAATCAGAGGACAGGAATAGGGTCTGGAAACACCATATATTTT.

CDR3 sequence (DNA): TGTGCCAGCAGCTCCCGGACTAGCTCTTCCACCGGGGAGCTGTTTTTT. Translating gives CASSSRTSSSTGELFF. V is TRBV7-9 and J is TRBJ2-2, with 8 bases identical to TRBD2. The germline V gene has CDR1 SEHNR and CDR2 FQNEAQ (reference sequence). With V trimmed by 4 bases and J by 4 bases, 8 bases remained unmatched. The CDR3 loop spans 16 amino acids.

The chain combines TRBV7-9 with TRBJ1-6; 7 bases are shared with TRBD1. Per the germline V gene, CDR1 is SEHNR and CDR2 is FQNEAQ (reference sequence). The J segment lost 6 bases and the V segment lost 4 bases, leaving 3 bases of the junction unmatched. The CDR3 is made up of 14 amino acids. CDR3 coding DNA: TGTGCCAGCAGCTGGACAGGTTTTAATTCACCCCTCCACTTT. It encodes CASSWTGFNSPLHF.

J is TRBJ2-5 and V is TRBV19; TRBD1 agrees at 8 bases. With 6 bases clipped from V and 1 base from J, the junction kept 10 bases outside the gene matches. CDR3 length: 16 amino acids. The germline V gene has CDR1 LNHDA and CDR2 SQIVND (reference sequence). For the CDR3, the DNA is TGTGCCAGTAGCCGCGGGACAGGACCCAGCCAAGAGACCCAGTACTTC. It codes for CASSRGTGPSQETQYF.

This clone was counted a few times. The rearrangement joins TRBV7-9 to TRBJ2-7; perhaps TRBD2 as D (6 bases). The CDR3 contains 14 residues. V was trimmed by 5 bases and J by 4 bases, leaving 15 bases between them. Per germline, CDR1 SEHNR and CDR2 FQNEAQ (reference sequence). This CDR3 is CASSPSVAGYEQYF. Here the CDR3 DNA reads TGTGCCAGCAGCCCCTCGGTGGCGGGGTACGAGCAGTACTTC.

This clone has only one observation. V gene TRBV10-3 combines with J gene TRBJ2-5, with 8 bases fitting TRBD2. Trimming at V came to 4 bases and at J to 1 base, leaving 2 bases not matched to a gene. Germline V gene lookup returns CDR1 ENHRY and CDR2 SYGVKD. The CDR3 sequence is 14 residues long. The CDR3 DNA is TGTGCCATCAGTGTCGGGGGGGCCCAAGAGACCCAGTACTTC. Its translation: CAISVGGAQETQYF.

The chain couples TRBV6-5 to TRBJ1-1; 8 positions match TRBD1. This CDR3 is 15 amino acids long. Per the germline V gene, CDR1 is MNHEY and CDR2 is SVGAGI. Trimming cost V 7 bases and J 11 bases; bases outside gene matches: 18. In nucleotides, the CDR3 is TGTGCCAGCACTACGGGACAGGACACGTTGAACAGGGCTTTCTTT. Protein: CASTTGQDTLNRAFF.

This chain uses TRBV6-5 with TRBJ2-5; tentatively, D is TRBD2 (6 bases). Between the trimmed V and J ends, which lost 2 bases and 5 bases, there was a span of 9 bases. The CDR3 runs to 13 residues. Germline V gene sequence: CDR1 MNHEY, CDR2 SVGAGI. CDR3 loop: CASSYGGSETQYF. The CDR3 region has the DNA TGTGCCAGCAGTTACGGGGGGAGCGAGACCCAGTACTTC.

V is TRBV27 and J is TRBJ2-3; TRBD2 is a possible D gene (6 bases). This CDR3 contains 15 residues. Per germline, CDR1 MNHEY and CDR2 SMNVEV (reference sequence). Deletions cut 0 bases from V and 2 bases from J, with 9 bases between. The CDR3 region is CASSLSGRNTDTQYF. The CDR3 coding sequence is TGTGCCAGCAGTTTATCGGGGAGGAACACAGATACGCAGTATTTT.